These T cell receptor beta chains were read from a single sample in a study of blood T cell repertoires in COVID-19. Sequenced by immunoSEQ multiplex PCR; TCRdb stores in-frame clones only, minus some. The sample lists tens of thousands of clones, more than 90% occurring once. What was sequenced was peripheral blood. These receptors came from a human donor in a cohort sampled during active COVID-19. The CDR3 runs from the conserved cysteine through the conserved F or W. A D gene is named only where the DNA matches it firmly. Clone size is shown for a subset of rows, as once, few, many or a class of expanded clone.

TGCGCCAGCAGCCAAGATACAGGGGTCTACACCTTC,CASSQDTGVYTF,-,TRBD1,TRBJ1-2,TRBV4-3
TGTGCCAGCAGCTCGACAGGGGGTGGTGAGCAGTTCTTC,CASSSTGGGEQFF,-,TRBD1,TRBJ2-1,TRBV5-5
TGTGCCAGCGTCCCTCGGTGGACCGGGGAGCTGTTTTTT,CASVPRWTGELFF,few,-,TRBJ2-2,TRBV6-6
TGTGCCAGCAGCCCCGCAGGGCATCGGGGGGCTTTCTTT,CASSPAGHRGAFF,-,-,TRBJ1-1,TRBV7-6
TGTGCCAGCAGTCCCATGACAATTCTTGGCAATCAGCCCCAGCATTTT,CASSPMTILGNQPQHF,-,-,TRBJ1-5,TRBV28
TGTGCCACCAGTGATGGGACAGGAGGCTACACCTTC,CATSDGTGGYTF,-,TRBD1,TRBJ1-2,TRBV24-1
TGTGCCGGCGCTAATAACAGGGGAGAGACCCAGTACTTC,CAGANNRGETQYF,-,-,TRBJ2-5,TRBV21-1
TGTGCCAGCAGCCCCAGACTAGCCAGGGAGACCCAGTACTTC,CASSPRLARETQYF,-,TRBD2,TRBJ2-5,TRBV7-8
TGTGCCAGCAGCTTACGCTCCTATAATTCACCCCTCCACTTT,CASSLRSYNSPLHF,-,-,TRBJ1-6,TRBV7-2
TGTGCCTCCCATCCCGGCGGGCCACCAGGGGGAGAGACCCAGTACTTC,CASHPGGPPGGETQYF,-,TRBD1,TRBJ2-5,TRBV27
TGCGCCAGCAGCTTTGCCAGCGGGAGACCAGAGACCCAGTACTTC,CASSFASGRPETQYF,-,TRBD2,TRBJ2-5,TRBV5-1
TGTGCCAGCAGCTCCGGGAGGCGGGGCACTGAAGCTTTCTTT,CASSSGRRGTEAFF,once,-,TRBJ1-1,TRBV7-8
TGTGCCAGCAGTTACTCGATTTGGGGCTACCGCAATCAGCCCCAGCATTTT,CASSYSIWGYRNQPQHF,-,-,TRBJ1-5,TRBV6-2/TRBV6-3
TGTGCCAGCAGGGGGGCGACTAATGAAAAACTGTTTTTT,CASRGATNEKLFF,once,-,TRBJ1-4,TRBV12-3/TRBV12-4
TGTGCCAGCAGCCCGACCGGGGCGGGGAGAGAGACCCAGTACTTC,CASSPTGAGRETQYF,-,-,TRBJ2-5,TRBV7-9
TGCGCCAGCAGCCACGTAGGCCGCGACAGGAAACTGTTTTTT,CASSHVGRDRKLFF,few,-,TRBJ1-4,TRBV4-1
TGTGCCAGCAGTTTAGCGAGGTCGGACGAGCAGTACTTC,CASSLARSDEQYF,-,-,TRBJ2-7,TRBV12-3/TRBV12-4
TGCGCCAGCAGCTTTCAGGGAACGGCCACCGGGGAGCTGTTTTTT,CASSFQGTATGELFF,-,-,TRBJ2-2,TRBV5-1
TGCGCCAGCACCGGGACAGGGGCTTCTGGGGCCAACGTCCTGACTTTC,CASTGTGASGANVLTF,-,TRBD1,TRBJ2-6,TRBV5-1
TGTGCCAGTAGTATTCTAGCGGGAGGGACAGATACGCAGTATTTT,CASSILAGGTDTQYF,-,TRBD2,TRBJ2-3,TRBV19
TGTGCCAGCAGTGGCCCCGGGACTATGAGTGAGCAGTTCTTC,CASSGPGTMSEQFF,-,TRBD2,TRBJ2-1,TRBV2
TGTGCCAGCAGCTTGGGACAGGGGATAAGCTCCTACAATGAGCAGTTCTTC,CASSLGQGISSYNEQFF,-,TRBD1,TRBJ2-1,TRBV7-6
TGTGCCAGCTCATCCTCACAGGCGTCCCTAGGAGAAAAACTGTTTTTT,CASSSSQASLGEKLFF,once,-,TRBJ1-4,TRBV18
TGTGCCAGTTCGTCAGTACCCTCTGGAAACACCATATATTTT,CASSSVPSGNTIYF,-,-,TRBJ1-3,TRBV19
TGCGCCAGCAGCGCCCGGGACAGGGGGAGAATGAACACTGAAGCTTTCTTT,CASSARDRGRMNTEAFF,-,TRBD1,TRBJ1-1,TRBV5-1
TGTGCCAGCAGCTGGGGGATGGGACTCGAGTCAACTAATGAAAAACTGTTTTTT,CASSWGMGLESTNEKLFF,-,-,TRBJ1-4,TRBV5-8
TGTGCCATCAGTGAGTCCAGTCGGGTTAGCACTGAAGCTTTCTTT,CAISESSRVSTEAFF,-,-,TRBJ1-1,TRBV10-3
TGTGCCAGCAGCTTGTTTACCGGGACTTACACAGATACGCAGTATTTT,CASSLFTGTYTDTQYF,-,-,TRBJ2-3,TRBV5-4
TGTGCCAGCAGCCAAGAAGCCTCAATGCGGACCATATATTTT,CASSQEASMRTIYF,-,-,TRBJ1-3,TRBV3-1/TRBV3-2
TGTGCCAGCAGTCGAAGACCGAGACAGGGAGTGAACACTGAAGCTTTCTTT,CASSRRPRQGVNTEAFF,-,TRBD1,TRBJ1-1,TRBV6-6
TGTGCCAGCAGTGAGAGGAACTACGGAGGAGCTTTCTTT,CASSERNYGGAFF,-,-,TRBJ1-1,TRBV25-1
TGTGCCAGCAGCTTAGGACAGGGGGCCGGGGAGCTGTTTTTT,CASSLGQGAGELFF,-,TRBD1,TRBJ2-2,TRBV11-2
TGTGCCAGCAGGCAGACAGTCCCCGGGAACACCGGGGAGCTGTTTTTT,CASRQTVPGNTGELFF,-,-,TRBJ2-2,TRBV2
TGTGCCAGCAGCTTAACCGGCCGGGATGGGGATACGCAGTATTTT,CASSLTGRDGDTQYF,-,-,TRBJ2-3,TRBV7-3
TGTGCCAGCGGGGGGGGCAACGTCCTGACTTTC,CASGGGNVLTF,-,TRBD2,TRBJ2-6,TRBV6-5
TGTGCCAGCAGCTCGGGACTAGAGACCTACAATGAGCAGTTCTTC,CASSSGLETYNEQFF,-,TRBD2,TRBJ2-1,TRBV5-4
TGTGCCTGGAGTGTTTTGACAGATAATCAGCCCCAGCATTTT,CAWSVLTDNQPQHF,-,-,TRBJ1-5,TRBV30
TGCAGCGTTTCATCGGAGGCTAACCCCAATCAGCCCCAGCATTTT,CSVSSEANPNQPQHF,-,-,TRBJ1-5,TRBV29-1
TGTGCCAGCATCCATATGGGGGCAGCCGAGTACTCTGGAAACACCATATATTTT,CASIHMGAAEYSGNTIYF,-,-,TRBJ1-3,TRBV27
TGCGCCAGCAGCCAAGTCTCGACAGGGGAGGGTAATGAAAAACTGTTTTTT,CASSQVSTGEGNEKLFF,-,TRBD1,TRBJ1-4,TRBV4-1
TGTGCCAGCAGTCCAAGACAGGGGGGGTACAATGAGCAGTTCTTC,CASSPRQGGYNEQFF,once,TRBD1,TRBJ2-1,TRBV6-4
TGCGCCAGCAGCCAACGAGGCTTCGGTGAAAAACTGTTTTTT,CASSQRGFGEKLFF,-,-,TRBJ1-4,TRBV4-3
TGCGCCAGCAGCCCTGGGCAGTATTACGAAAAACTGTTTTTT,CASSPGQYYEKLFF,-,-,TRBJ1-4,TRBV4-3
TGCAGCGTTGAAGGATACATTCAGGGGGCAGGCTATGGCTACACCTTC,CSVEGYIQGAGYGYTF,-,TRBD1,TRBJ1-2,TRBV29-1
TGTGCCACTTCCGGGACTACGAAGACCCAGTACTTC,CATSGTTKTQYF,-,TRBD2,TRBJ2-5,TRBV28
TGTGCCAGCAGTTCCGACAGGGTTTATTCACCCCTCCACTTT,CASSSDRVYSPLHF,-,TRBD1,TRBJ1-6,TRBV28